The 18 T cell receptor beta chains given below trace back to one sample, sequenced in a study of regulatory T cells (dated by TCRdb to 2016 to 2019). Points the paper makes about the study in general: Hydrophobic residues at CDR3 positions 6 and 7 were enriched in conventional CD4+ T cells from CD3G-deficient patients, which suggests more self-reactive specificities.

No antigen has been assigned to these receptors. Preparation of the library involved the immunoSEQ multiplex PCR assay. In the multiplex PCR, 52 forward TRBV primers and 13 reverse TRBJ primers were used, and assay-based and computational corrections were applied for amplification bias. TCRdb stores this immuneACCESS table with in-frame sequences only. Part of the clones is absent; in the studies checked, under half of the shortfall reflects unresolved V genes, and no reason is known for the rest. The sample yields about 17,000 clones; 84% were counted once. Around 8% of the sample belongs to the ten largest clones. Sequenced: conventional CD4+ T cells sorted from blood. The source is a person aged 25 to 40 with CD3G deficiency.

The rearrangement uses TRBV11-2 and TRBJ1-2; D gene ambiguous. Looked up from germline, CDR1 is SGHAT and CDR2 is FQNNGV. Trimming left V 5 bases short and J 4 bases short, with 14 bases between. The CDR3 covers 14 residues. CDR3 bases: TGTGCCAGCAGCGCCCGAACCTTCAGCTATGGCTACACCTTC. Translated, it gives CASSARTFSYGYTF.

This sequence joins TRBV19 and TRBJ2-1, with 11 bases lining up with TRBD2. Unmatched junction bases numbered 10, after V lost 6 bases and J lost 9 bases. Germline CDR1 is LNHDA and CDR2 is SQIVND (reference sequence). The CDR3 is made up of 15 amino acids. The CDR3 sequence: CASSPRLAGGVEQFF. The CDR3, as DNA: TGTGCCAGTAGCCCTCGGCTAGCGGGGGGTGTTGAGCAGTTCTTC.

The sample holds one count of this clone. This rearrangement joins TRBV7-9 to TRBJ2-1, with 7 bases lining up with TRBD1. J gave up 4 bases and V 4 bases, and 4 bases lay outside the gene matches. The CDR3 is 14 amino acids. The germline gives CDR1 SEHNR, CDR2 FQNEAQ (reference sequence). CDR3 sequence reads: CASSSRDSYNEQFF. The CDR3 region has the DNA TGTGCCAGCAGCTCCCGGGACAGTTACAATGAGCAGTTCTTC.

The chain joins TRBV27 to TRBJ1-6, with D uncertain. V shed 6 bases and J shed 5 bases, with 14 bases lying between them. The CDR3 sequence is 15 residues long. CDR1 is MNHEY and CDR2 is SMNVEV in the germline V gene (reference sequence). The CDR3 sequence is CASRGLETHNSPLHF. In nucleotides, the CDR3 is TGTGCCAGCAGGGGCCTGGAGACTCATAATTCACCCCTCCACTTT.

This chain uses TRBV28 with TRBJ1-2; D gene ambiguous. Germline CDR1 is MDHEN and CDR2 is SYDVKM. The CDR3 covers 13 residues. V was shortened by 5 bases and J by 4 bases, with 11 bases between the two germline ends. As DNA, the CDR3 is TGTGCCAGCAGTCTGGGTTCCCTCTATGGCTACACCTTC. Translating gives CASSLGSLYGYTF.

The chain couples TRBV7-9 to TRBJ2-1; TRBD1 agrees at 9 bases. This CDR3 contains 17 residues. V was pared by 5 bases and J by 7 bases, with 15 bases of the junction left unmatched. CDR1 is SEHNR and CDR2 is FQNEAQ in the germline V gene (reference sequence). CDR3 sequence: CASSLGFPGQGKNEQFF. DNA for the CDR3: TGTGCCAGCAGCCTTGGGTTCCCGGGACAGGGTAAGAATGAGCAGTTCTTC.

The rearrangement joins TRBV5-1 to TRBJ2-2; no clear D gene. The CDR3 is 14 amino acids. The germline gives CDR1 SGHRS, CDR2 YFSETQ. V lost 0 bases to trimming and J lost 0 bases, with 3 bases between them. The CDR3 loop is CASSLESNTGELFF. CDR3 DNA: TGCGCCAGCAGCTTGGAGTCGAACACCGGGGAGCTGTTTTTT.

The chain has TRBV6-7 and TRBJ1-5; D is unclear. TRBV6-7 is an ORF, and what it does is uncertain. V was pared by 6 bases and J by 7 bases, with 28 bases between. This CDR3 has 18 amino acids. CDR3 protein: CASSRGDTQVLTEQPQHF. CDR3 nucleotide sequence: TGTGCCAGCAGCCGTGGGGATACCCAAGTTCTAACGGAGCAGCCCCAGCATTTT.

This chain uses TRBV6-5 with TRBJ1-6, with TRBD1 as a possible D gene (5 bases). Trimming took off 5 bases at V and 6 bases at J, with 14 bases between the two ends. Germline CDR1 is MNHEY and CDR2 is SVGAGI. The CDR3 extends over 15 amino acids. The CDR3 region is CASSVGGFGNSPLHF. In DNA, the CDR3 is TGTGCCAGCAGTGTGGGGGGATTCGGTAATTCACCCCTCCACTTT.

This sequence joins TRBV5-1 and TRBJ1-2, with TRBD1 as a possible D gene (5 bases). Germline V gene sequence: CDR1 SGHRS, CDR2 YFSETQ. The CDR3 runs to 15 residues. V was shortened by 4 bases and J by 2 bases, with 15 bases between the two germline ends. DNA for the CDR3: TGCGCCAGCAGCCGGCTGGGACCTGGGAACTATGGCTACACCTTC. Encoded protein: CASSRLGPGNYGYTF.

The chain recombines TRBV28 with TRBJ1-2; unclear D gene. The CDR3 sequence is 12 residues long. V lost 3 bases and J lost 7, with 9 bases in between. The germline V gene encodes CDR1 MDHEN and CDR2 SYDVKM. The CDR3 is CASSFLRTGYTF. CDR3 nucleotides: TGTGCCAGCAGTTTTCTCCGTACTGGCTACACCTTC.

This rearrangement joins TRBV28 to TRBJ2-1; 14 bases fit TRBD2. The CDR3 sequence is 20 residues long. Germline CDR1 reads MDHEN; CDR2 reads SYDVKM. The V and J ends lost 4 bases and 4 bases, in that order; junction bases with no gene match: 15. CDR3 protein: CASSSRLAGGRSSRYNEQFF. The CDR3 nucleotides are TGTGCCAGCAGTTCCAGACTAGCGGGGGGGCGGTCTTCCCGTTACAATGAGCAGTTCTTC.

CDR3 region: CASSPGGTSGLYQETQYF. The CDR3 DNA sequence: TGTGCCAGCAGCCCCGGAGGGACTAGCGGGCTGTACCAAGAGACCCAGTACTTC. The chain links TRBV7-9 to TRBJ2-5; 12 nucleotides match TRBD2. V lost 5 bases and J lost 0; bases outside the gene matches: 10. This CDR3 contains 18 residues. Germline CDR1 reads SEHNR; CDR2 reads FQNEAQ (reference sequence).

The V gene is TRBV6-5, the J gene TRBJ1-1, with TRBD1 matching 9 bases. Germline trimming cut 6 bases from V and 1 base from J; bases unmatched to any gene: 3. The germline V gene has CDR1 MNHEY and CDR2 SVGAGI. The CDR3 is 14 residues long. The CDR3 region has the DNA TGTGCCAGCAGGCGACAGGGGGAGAACACTGAAGCTTTCTTT. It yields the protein CASRRQGENTEAFF.

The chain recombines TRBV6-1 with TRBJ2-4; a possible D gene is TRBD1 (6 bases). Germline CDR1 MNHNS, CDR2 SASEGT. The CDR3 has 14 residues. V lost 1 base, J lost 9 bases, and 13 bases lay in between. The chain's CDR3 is CASSEGSRGGIQYF. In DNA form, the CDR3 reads TGTGCCAGCAGTGAAGGGAGCAGGGGTGGCATTCAGTACTTC.

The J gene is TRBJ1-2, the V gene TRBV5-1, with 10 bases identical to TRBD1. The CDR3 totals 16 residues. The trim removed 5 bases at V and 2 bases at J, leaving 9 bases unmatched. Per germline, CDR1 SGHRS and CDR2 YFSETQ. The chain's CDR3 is CASSPGTGAVNYGYTF. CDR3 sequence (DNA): TGCGCCAGCAGTCCCGGGACAGGGGCCGTAAACTATGGCTACACCTTC.

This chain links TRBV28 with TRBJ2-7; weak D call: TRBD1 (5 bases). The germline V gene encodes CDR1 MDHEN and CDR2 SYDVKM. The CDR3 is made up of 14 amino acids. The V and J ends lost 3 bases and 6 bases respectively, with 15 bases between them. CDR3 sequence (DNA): TGTGCCAGCAGTTTGCAGACAGACCGGGCCGAGCAGTACTTC. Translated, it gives CASSLQTDRAEQYF.

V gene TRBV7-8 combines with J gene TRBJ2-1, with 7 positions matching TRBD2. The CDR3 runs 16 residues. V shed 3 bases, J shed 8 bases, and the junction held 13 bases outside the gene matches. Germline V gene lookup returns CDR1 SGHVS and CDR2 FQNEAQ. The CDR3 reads CASSFGGGTIPHEQFF. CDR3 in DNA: TGTGCCAGCAGCTTCGGTGGTGGGACTATCCCACATGAGCAGTTCTTC.